This record covers a single T cell receptor (beta chain). The source of the sample is a study of blood T cell repertoires in COVID-19. In the study overall: Samples came from the United States, Italy and Spain, spanning acute and convalescent COVID-19. PBMCs, B-cell-depleted T cells, or T cells were the source of the cDNA or gDNA that made up the material.

V lost 5 bases to trimming and J lost 4 bases; unmatched junction nucleotides: 17. CDR3 length equals 18 residues. Germline values: CDR1 LNHDA, CDR2 SQIVND (reference sequence). TCRdb's copy holds only in-frame clones and misses some; the assay was immunoSEQ multiplex PCR. The sample yields some 90,000 clones, under 95% seen once. The genes are TRBV19 and TRBJ1-1; TRBD1 aligns across 9 bases. The clonotype was recovered from a woman in her 50s in a cohort sampled during active COVID-19. Input material: peripheral blood. The CDR3 sequence: CASSARYTGGAGATEAFF. For the CDR3, the DNA is TGTGCCAGTAGTGCAAGATATACAGGGGGCGCAGGGGCCACTGAAGCTTTCTTT.